This T cell receptor beta chain is drawn from a study of response to subunit inactivated influenza vaccine. Study-level results: New T cells are recruited in small numbers by each seasonal influenza vaccination, according to the authors' suggestion.

In regard to this clonotype: The target antigen is unknown.

The germline V gene encodes CDR1 LGHDT and CDR2 YNNKEL (reference sequence). The length of the CDR3 is 15 residues. V was shortened by 4 bases and J by 5 bases, with 17 bases between the two germline ends. TCRdb reprocessed the RT-PCR reads with MiXCR, giving one entry per CDR3 protein. The sample gives 200,000 to 250,000 distinct CDR3 sequences, 10% to 15% of which show up once; under 10% is in the top ten. This clonotype was sampled from a man over 45 who received an inactivated influenza vaccine. The sample here was non-naive T cells sorted from PBMCs, taken about 14 days before vaccination. J is TRBJ2-5 and V is TRBV3-1, with D unresolved. The CDR3 coding sequence is TGTGCCAGCAGCCCCGGGCCTTTAGGCAGGGAGACCCAGTACTTC. Translation gives CASSPGPLGRETQYF.